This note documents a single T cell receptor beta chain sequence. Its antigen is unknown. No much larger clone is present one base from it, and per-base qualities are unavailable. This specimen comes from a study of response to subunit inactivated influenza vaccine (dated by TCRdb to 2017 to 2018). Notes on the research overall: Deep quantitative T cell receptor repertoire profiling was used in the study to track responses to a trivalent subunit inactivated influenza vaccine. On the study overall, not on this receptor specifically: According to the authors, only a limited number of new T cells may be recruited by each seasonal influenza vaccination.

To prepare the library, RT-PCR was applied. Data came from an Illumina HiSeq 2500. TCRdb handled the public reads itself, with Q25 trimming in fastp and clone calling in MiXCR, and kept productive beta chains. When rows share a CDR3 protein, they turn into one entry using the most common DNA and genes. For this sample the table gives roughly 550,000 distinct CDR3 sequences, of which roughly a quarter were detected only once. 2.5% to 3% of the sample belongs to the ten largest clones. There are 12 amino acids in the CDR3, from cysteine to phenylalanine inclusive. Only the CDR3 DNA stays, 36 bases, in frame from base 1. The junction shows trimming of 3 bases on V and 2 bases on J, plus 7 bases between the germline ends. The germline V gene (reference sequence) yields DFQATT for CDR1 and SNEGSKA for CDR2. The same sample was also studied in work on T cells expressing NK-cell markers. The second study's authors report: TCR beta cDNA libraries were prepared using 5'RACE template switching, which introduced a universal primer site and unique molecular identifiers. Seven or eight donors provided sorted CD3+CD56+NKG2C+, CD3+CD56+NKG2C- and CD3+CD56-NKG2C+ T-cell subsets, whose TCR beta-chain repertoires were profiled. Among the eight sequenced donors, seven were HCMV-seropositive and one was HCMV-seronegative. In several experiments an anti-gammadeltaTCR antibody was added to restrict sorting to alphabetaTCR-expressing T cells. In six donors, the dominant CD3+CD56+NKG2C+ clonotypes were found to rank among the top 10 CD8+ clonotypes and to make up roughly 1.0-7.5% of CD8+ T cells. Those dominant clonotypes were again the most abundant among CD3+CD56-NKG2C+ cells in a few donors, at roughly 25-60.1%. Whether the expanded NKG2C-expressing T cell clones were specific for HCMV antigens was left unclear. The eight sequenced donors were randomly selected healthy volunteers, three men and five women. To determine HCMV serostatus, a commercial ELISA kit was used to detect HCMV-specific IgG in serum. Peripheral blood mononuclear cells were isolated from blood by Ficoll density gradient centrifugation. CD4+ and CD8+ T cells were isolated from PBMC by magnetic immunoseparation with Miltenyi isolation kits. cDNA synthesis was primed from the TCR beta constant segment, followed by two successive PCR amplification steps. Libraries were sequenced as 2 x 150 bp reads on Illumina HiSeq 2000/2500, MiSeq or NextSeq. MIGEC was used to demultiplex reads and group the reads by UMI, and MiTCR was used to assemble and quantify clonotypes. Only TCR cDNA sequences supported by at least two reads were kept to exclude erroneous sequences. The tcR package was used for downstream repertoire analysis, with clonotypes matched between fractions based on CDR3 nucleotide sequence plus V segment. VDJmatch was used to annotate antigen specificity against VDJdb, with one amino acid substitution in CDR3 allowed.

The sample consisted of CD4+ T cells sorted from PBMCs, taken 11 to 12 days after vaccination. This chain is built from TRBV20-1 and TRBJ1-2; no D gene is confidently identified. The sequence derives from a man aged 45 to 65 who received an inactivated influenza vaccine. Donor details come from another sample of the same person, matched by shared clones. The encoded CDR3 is CSASRANYGYTF. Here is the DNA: TGCAGTGCTAGCCGTGCAAACTATGGCTACACCTTC.